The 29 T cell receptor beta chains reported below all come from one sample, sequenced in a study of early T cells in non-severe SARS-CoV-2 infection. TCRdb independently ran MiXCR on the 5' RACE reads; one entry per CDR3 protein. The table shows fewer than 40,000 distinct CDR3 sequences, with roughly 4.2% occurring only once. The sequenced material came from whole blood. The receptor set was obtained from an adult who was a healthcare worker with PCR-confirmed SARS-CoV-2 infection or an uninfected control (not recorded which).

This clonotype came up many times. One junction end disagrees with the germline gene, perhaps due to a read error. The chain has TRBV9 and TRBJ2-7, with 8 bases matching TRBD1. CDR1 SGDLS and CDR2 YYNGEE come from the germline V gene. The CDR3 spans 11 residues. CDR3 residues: CASSTGTGLLF. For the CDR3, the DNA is TGTGCCAGCAGCACCGGGACAGGACTTCTCTTC.

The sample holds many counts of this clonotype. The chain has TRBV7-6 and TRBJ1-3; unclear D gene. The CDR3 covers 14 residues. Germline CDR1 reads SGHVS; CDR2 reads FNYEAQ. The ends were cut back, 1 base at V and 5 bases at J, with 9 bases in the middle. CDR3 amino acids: CASSLDSARNTIYF. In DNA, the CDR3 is TGTGCCAGCAGCTTAGACAGCGCCCGAAACACCATATATTTT.

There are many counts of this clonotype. CDR3 loop: CASSSRGLSNTGELFF. The CDR3 DNA reads TGTGCCAGCAGCTCCAGGGGTCTCTCGAACACCGGGGAGCTGTTTTTT. J is TRBJ2-2 and V is TRBV9; D perhaps matches TRBD1 (6 bases). The germline CDR1 and CDR2 sequences are SGDLS and YYNGEE. CDR3 length: 16 residues. V was trimmed by 4 bases and J by 0 bases, leaving 13 bases between them.

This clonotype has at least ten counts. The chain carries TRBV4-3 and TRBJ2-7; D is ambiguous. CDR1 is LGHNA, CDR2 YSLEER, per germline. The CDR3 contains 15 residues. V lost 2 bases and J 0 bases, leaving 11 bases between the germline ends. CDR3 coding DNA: TGCGCCAGCAGCCAATTTGACGACGGCTCCTACGAGCAGTACTTC. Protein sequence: CASSQFDDGSYEQYF.

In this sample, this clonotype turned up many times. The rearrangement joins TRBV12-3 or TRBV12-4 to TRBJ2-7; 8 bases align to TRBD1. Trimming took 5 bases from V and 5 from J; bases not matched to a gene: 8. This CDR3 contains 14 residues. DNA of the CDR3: TGTGCCAGCAGTCCGTTAGGGACAGGAAACGAGCAGTACTTC. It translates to CASSPLGTGNEQYF.

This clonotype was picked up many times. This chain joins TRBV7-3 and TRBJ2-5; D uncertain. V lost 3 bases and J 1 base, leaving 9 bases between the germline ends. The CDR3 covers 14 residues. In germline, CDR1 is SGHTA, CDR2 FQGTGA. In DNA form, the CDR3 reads TGTGCCAGCAGCTTCACCAGCTCCCAAGAGACCCAGTACTTC. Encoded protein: CASSFTSSQETQYF. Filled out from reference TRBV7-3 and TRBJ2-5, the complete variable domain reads GAGVSQTPSNKVTEKGKYVELRCDPISGHTALYWYRQSLGQGPEFLIYFQGTGAADDSGLPNDRFFAVRPEGSVSTLKIQRTERGDSAVYLCASSFTSSQETQYFGPGTRLLVL.

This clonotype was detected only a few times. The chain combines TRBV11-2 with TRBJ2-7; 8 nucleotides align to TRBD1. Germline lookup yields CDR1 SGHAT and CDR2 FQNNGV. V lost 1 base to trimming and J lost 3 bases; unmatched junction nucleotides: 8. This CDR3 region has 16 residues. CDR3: CASSLVLQGADYEQYF. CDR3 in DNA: TGTGCCAGCAGCTTAGTACTTCAGGGGGCGGACTACGAGCAGTACTTC.

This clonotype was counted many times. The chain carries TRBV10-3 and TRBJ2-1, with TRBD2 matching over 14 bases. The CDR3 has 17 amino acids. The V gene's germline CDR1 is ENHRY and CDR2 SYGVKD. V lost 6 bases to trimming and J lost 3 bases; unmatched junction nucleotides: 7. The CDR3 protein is CAIRLQTSGRGYNEQFF. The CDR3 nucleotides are TGTGCCATCAGGCTACAGACTAGCGGGAGGGGCTACAATGAGCAGTTCTTC.

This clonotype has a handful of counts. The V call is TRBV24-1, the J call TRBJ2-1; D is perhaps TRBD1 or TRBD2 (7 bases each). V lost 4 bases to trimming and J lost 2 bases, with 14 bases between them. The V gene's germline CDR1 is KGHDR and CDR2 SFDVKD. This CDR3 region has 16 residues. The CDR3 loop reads CATSDEGRGPYNEQFF. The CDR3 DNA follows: TGTGCCACCAGTGACGAAGGGAGGGGGCCCTACAATGAGCAGTTCTTC.

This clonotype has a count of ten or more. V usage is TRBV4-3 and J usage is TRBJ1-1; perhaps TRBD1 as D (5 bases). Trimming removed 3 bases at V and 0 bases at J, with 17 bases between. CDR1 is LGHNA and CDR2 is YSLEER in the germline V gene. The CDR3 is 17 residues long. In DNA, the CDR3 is TGCGCCAGCAGCCACGGGACCGGGGTGTTTCTGAACACTGAAGCTTTCTTT. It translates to CASSHGTGVFLNTEAFF.

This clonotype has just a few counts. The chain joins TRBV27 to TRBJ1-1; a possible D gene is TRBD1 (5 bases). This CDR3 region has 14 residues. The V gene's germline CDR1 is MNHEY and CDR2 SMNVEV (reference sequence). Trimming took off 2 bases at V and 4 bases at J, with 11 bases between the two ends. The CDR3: CASSLQGARTEAFF. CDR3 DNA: TGTGCCAGCAGTTTACAAGGGGCGCGCACTGAAGCTTTCTTT.

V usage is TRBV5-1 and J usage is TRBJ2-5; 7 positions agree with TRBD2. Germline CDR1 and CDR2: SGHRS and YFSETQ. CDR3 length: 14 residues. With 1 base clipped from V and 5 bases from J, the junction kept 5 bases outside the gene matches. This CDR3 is CASSLRLAQETQYF. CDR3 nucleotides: TGCGCCAGCAGCTTGAGACTAGCTCAGGAGACCCAGTACTTC.

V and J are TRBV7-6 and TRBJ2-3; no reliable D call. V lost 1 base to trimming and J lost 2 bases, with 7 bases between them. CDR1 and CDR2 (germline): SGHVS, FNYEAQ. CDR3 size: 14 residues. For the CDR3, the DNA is TGTGCCAGCAGCTTAGGACCTGCCACAGATACGCAGTATTTT. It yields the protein CASSLGPATDTQYF.

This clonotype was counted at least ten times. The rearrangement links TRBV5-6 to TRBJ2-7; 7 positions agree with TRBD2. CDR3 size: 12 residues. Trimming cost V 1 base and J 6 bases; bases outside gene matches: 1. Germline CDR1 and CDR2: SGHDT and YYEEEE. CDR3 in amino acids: CASSLTGGEQYF. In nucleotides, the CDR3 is TGTGCCAGCAGCTTGACGGGGGGCGAGCAGTACTTC.

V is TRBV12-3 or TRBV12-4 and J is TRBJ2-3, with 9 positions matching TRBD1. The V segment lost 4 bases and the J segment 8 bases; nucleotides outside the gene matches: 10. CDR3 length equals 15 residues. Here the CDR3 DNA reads TGTGCCAGCAGTTCCCTAACAGGGGGCGCGGGTACGCAGTATTTT. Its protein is CASSSLTGGAGTQYF.

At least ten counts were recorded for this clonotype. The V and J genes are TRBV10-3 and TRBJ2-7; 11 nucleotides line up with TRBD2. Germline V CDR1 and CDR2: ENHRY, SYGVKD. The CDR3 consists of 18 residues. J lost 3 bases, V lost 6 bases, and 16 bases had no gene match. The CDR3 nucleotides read TGTGCCATCAGCGGTCAGATGACTAGCGGGGAAGGATACTACGAGCAGTACTTC. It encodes CAISGQMTSGEGYYEQYF.

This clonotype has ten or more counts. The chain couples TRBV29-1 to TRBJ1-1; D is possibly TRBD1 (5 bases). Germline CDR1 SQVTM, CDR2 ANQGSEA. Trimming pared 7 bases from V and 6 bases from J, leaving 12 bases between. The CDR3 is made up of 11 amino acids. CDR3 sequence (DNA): TGCAGCGCCAAATCGGGGGCTGAAGCTTTCTTT. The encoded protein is CSAKSGAEAFF.

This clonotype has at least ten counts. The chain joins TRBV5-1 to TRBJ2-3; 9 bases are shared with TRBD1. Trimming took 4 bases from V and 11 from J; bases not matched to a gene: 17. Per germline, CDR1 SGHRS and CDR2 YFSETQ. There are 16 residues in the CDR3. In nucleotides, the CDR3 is TGCGCCAGCAGCACTCACCGGGACAGGGCCAGAATCGGGCAGTATTTT. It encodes CASSTHRDRARIGQYF.

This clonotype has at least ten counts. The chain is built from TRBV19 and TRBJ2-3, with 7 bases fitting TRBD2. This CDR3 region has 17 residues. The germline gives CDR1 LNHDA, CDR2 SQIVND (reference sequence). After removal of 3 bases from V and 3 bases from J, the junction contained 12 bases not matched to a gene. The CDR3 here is CASSIAPGGSGTDTQYF. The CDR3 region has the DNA TGTGCCAGTAGTATCGCTCCGGGCGGGAGTGGAACAGATACGCAGTATTTT. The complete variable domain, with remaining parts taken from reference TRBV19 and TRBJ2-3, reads DGGITQSPKYLFRKEGQNVTLSCEQNLNHDAMYWYRQDPGQGLRLIYYSQIVNDFQKGDIAEGYSVSREKKESFPLTVTSAQKNPTAFYLCASSIAPGGSGTDTQYFGPGTRLTVL.

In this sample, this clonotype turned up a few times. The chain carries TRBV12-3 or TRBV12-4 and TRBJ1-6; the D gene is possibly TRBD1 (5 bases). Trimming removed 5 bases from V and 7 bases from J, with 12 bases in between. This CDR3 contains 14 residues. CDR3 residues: CASSPTGVNSPLHF. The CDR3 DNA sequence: TGTGCCAGCAGTCCCACGGGGGTCAATTCACCCCTCCACTTT.

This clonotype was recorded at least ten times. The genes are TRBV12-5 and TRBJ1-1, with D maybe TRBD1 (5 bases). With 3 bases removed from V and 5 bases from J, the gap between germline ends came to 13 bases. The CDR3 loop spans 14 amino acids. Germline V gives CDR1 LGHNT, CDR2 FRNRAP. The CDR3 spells CASGLRDAGTEAFF. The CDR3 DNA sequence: TGTGCTAGTGGTTTACGGGACGCGGGGACTGAAGCTTTCTTT. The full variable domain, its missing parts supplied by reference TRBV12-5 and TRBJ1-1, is DARVTQTPRHKVTEMGQEVTMRCQPILGHNTVFWYRQTMMQGLELLAYFRNRAPLDDSGMPKDRFSAEMPDATLATLKIQPSEPRDSAVYFCASGLRDAGTEAFFGQGTRLTVV.

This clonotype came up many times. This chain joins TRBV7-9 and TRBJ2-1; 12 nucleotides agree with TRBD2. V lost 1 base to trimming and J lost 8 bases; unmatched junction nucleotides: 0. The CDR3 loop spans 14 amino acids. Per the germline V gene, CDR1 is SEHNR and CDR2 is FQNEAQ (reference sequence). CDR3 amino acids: CASSLGLAGDEQFF. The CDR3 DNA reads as TGTGCCAGCAGCTTAGGACTAGCGGGGGATGAGCAGTTCTTC.

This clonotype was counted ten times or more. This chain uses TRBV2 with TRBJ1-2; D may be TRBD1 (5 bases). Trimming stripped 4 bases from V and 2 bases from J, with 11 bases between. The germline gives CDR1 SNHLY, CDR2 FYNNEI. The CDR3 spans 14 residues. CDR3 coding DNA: TGTGCCAGCAGTGTAACGAGGGGAAACTATGGCTACACCTTC. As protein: CASSVTRGNYGYTF.

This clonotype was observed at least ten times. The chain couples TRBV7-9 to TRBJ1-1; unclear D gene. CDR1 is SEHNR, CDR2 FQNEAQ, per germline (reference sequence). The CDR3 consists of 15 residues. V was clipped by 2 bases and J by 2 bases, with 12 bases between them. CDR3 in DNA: TGTGCCAGCAGCTTATCCCAGGCCGGTAACACTGAAGCTTTCTTT. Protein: CASSLSQAGNTEAFF.

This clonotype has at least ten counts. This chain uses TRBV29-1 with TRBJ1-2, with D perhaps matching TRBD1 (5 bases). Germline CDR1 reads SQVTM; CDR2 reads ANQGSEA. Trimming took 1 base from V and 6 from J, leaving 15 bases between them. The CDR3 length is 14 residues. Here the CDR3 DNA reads TGCAGCGTTGAAGGGGTCGGTCAGGGTAATGGCTACACCTTC. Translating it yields CSVEGVGQGNGYTF. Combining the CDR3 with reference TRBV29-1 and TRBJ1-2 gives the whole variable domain SAVISQKPSRDICQRGTSLTIQCQVDSQVTMMFWYRQQPGQSLTLIATANQGSEATYESGFVIDKFPISRPNLTFSTLTVSNMSPEDSSIYLCSVEGVGQGNGYTFGSGTRLTVV.

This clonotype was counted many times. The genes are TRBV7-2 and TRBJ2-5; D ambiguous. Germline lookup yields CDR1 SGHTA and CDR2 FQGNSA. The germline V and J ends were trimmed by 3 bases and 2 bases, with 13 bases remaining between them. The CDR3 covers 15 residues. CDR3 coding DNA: TGTGCCAGCAGCTTGGGGTTATCCAGTCAAGAGACCCAGTACTTC. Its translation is CASSLGLSSQETQYF.

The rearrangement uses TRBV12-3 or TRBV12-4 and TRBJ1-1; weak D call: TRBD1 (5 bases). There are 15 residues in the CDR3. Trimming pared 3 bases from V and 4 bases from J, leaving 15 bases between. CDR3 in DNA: TGTGCCAGCAGTTTGCGGGTAGGGGAAAGCACTGAAGCTTTCTTT. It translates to CASSLRVGESTEAFF.

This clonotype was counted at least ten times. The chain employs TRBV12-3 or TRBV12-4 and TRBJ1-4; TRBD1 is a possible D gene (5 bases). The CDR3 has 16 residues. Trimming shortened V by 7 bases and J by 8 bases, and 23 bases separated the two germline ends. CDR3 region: CASTLRGSGWAEKLFF. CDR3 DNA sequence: TGTGCCAGCACCCTAAGGGGTTCAGGATGGGCGGAAAAACTGTTTTTT.

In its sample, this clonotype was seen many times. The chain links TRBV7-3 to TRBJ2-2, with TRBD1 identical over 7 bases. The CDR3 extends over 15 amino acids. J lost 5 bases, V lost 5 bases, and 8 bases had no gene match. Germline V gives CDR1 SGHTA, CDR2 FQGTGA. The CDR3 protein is CASSTRGTATGELFF. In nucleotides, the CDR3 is TGTGCCAGCAGCACAAGGGGGACAGCTACCGGGGAGCTGTTTTTT. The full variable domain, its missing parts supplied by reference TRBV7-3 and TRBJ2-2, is GAGVSQTPSNKVTEKGKYVELRCDPISGHTALYWYRQSLGQGPEFLIYFQGTGAADDSGLPNDRFFAVRPEGSVSTLKIQRTERGDSAVYLCASSTRGTATGELFFGEGSRLTVL.